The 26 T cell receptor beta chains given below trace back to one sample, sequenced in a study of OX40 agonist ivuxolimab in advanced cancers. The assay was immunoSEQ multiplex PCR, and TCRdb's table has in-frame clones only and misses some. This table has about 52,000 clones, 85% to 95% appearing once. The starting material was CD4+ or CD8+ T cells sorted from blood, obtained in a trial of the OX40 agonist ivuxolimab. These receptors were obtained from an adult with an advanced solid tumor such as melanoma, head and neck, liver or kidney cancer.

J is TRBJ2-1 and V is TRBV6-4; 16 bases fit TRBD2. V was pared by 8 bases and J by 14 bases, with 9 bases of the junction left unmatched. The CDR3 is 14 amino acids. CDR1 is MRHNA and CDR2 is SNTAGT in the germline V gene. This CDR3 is CASHEGLAGGPKFF. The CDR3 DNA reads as TGTGCCAGCCACGAGGGACTAGCGGGAGGGCCAAAGTTCTTC.

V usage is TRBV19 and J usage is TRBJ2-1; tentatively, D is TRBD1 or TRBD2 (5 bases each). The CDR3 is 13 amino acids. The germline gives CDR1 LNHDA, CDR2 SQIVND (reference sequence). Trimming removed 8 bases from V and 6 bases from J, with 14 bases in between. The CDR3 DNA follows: TGTGCCAGTGCCCCGGGGCATATCAATGAGCAGTTCTTC. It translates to CASAPGHINEQFF. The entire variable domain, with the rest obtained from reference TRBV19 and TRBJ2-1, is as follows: DGGITQSPKYLFRKEGQNVTLSCEQNLNHDAMYWYRQDPGQGLRLIYYSQIVNDFQKGDIAEGYSVSREKKESFPLTVTSAQKNPTAFYLCASAPGHINEQFFGPGTRLTVL.

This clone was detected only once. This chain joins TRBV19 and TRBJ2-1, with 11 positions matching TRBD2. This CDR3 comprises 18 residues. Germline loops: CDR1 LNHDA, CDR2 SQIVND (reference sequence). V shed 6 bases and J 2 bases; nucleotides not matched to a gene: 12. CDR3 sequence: CASRSRTLAGGPYNEQFF. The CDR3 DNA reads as TGTGCCAGTAGAAGTAGAACTCTAGCGGGAGGACCCTACAATGAGCAGTTCTTC.

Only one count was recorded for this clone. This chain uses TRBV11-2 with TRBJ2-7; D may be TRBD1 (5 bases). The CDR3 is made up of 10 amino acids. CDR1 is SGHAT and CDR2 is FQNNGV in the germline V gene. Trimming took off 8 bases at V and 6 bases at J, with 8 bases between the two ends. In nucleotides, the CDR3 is TGTGCCAGCTCCCAGGGCGAGCAGTACTTC. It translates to CASSQGEQYF.

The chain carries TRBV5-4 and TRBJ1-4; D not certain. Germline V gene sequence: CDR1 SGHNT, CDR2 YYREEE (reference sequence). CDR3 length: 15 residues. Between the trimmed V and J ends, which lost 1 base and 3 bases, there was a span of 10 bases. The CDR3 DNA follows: TGTGCCAGCAGCTTGTCGACACCCTCTAATGAAAAACTGTTTTTT. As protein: CASSLSTPSNEKLFF. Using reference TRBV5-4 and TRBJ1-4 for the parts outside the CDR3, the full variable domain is ETGVTQSPTHLIKTRGQQVTLRCSSQSGHNTVSWYQQALGQGPQFIFQYYREEENGRGNFPPRFSGLQFPNYSSELNVNALELDDSALYLCASSLSTPSNEKLFFGSGTQLSVL.

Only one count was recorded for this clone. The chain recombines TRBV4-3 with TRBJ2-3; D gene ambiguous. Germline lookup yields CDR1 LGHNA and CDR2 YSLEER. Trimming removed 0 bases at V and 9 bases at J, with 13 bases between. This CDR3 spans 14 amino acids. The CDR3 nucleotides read TGCGCCAGCAGCCAAGAAAGGCCCCATGGGACGCAGTATTTT. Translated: CASSQERPHGTQYF.

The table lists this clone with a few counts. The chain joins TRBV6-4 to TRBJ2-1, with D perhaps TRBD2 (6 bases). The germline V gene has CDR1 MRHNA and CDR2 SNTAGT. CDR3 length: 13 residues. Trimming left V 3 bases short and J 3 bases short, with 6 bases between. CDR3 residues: CASSEAGYNEQFF. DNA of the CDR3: TGTGCCAGCAGTGAAGCGGGCTACAATGAGCAGTTCTTC.

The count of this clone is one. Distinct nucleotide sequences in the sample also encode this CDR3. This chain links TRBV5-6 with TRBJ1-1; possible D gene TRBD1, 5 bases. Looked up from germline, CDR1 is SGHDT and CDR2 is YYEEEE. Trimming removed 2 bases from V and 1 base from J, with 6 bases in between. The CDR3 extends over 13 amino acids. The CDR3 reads CASSLTGNTEAFF. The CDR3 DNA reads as TGTGCCAGCAGCTTAACAGGGAACACTGAAGCTTTCTTT.

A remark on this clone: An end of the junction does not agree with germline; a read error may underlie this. This CDR3 reads CASSSPPDNEQFF. CDR3 DNA sequence: TGTGCTAGCAGCTCCCCCCCGGACAATGAGCAGTTCTTC. The gene calls are TRBV7-7 and TRBJ2-1; no reliable D call. CDR1 is SSHAT, CDR2 FNYEAQ, per germline (reference sequence). The CDR3 contains 13 residues.

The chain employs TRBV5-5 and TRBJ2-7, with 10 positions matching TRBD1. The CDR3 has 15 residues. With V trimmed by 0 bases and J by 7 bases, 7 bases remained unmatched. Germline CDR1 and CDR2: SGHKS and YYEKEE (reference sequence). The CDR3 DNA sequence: TGTGCCAGCAGCTTGGAGGGACAGGGGCTTATGGAGCAGTACTTC. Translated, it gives CASSLEGQGLMEQYF.

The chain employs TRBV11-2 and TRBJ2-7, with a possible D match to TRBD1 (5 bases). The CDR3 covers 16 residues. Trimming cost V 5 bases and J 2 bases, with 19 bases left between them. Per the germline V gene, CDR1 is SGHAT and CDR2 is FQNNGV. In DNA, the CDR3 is TGTGCCAGCAGCCCGCAAATCTGGACAAGGACCTACGAGCAGTACTTC. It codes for CASSPQIWTRTYEQYF.

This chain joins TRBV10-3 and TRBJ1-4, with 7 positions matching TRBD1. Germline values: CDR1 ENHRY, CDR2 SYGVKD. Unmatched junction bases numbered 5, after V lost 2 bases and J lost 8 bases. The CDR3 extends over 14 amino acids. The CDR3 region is CAISEDRVGEKLFF. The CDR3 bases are TGTGCCATCAGTGAGGACAGGGTAGGGGAAAAACTGTTTTTT.

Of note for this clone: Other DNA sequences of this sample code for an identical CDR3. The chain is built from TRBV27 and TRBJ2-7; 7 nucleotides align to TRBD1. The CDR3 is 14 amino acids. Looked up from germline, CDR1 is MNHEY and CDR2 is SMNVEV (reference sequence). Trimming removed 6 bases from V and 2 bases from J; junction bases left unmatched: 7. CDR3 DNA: TGTGCCAGCAGCTTCAATCAGGGGGCCTACGAGCAGTACTTC. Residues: CASSFNQGAYEQYF.

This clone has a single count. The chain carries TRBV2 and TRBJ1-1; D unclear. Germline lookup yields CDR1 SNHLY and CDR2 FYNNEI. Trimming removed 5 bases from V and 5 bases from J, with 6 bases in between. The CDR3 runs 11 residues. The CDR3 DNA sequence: TGTGCCAGCAGTATGGGTACTGAAGCTTTCTTT. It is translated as CASSMGTEAFF. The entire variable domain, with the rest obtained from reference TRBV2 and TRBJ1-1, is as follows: EPEVTQTPSHQVTQMGQEVILRCVPISNHLYFYWYRQILGQKVEFLVSFYNNEISEKSEIFDDQFSVERPDGSNFTLKIRSTKLEDSAMYFCASSMGTEAFFGQGTRLTVV.

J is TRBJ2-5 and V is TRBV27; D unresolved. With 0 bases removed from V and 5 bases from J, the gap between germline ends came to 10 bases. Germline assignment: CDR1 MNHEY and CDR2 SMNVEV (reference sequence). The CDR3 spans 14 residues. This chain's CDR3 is CASSLSTLGETQYF. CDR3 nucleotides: TGTGCCAGCAGTTTATCGACGCTCGGGGAGACCCAGTACTTC.

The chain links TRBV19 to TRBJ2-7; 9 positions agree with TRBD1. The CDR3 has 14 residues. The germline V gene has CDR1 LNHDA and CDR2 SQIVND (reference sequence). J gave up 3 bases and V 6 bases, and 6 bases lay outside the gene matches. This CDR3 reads CASRAGQGYYEQYF. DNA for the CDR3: TGTGCCAGTAGAGCGGGACAGGGCTACTACGAGCAGTACTTC.

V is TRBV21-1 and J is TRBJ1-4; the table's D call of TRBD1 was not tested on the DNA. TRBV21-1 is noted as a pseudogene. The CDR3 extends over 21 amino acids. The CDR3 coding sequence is TGTGCCAGCAGCAAAAGGCCCAATACCGGGACAGGGCGCCAGCTACCTGAAAAACTGTTTTTT. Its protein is CASSKRPNTGTGRQLPEKLFF.

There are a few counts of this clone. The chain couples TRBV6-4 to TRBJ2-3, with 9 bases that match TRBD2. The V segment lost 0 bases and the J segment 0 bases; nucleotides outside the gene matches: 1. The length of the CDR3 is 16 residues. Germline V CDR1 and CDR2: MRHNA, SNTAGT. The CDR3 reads CASSDSTSGSTDTQYF. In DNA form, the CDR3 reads TGTGCCAGCAGTGACTCGACTAGCGGCAGCACAGATACGCAGTATTTT.

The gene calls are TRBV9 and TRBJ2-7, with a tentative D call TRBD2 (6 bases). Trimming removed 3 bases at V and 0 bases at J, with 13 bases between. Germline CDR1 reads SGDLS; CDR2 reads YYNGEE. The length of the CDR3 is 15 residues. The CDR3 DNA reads TGTGCCAGCAGCGCCTCAGACGGGAGCTCCTACGAGCAGTACTTC. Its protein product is CASSASDGSSYEQYF.

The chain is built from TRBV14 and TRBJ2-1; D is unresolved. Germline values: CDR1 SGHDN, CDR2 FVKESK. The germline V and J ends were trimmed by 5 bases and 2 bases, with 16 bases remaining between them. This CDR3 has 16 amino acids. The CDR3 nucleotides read TGTGCCAGCAGCGAAACCGGGCCTCAGACCTACAATGAGCAGTTCTTC. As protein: CASSETGPQTYNEQFF.

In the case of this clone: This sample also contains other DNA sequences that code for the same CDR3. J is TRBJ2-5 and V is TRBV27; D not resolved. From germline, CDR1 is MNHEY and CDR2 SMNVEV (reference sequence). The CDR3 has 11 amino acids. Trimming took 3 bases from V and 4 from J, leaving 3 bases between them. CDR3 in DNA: TGTGCCAGCAGTTTGGGAGAGACCCAGTACTTC. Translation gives CASSLGETQYF.

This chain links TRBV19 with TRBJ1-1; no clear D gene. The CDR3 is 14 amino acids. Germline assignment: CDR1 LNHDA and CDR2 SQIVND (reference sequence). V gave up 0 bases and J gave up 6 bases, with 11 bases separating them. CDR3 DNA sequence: TGTGCCAGTAGTATAGATCTCGGAAGAGCTGAAGCTTTCTTT. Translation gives CASSIDLGRAEAFF.

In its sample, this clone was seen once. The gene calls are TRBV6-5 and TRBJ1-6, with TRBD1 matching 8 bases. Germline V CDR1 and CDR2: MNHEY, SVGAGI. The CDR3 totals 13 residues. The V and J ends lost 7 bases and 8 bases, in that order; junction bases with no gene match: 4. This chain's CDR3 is CASKGTGHSPLHF. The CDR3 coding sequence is TGTGCCAGCAAGGGGACAGGACATTCACCCCTCCACTTT.

The CDR3 loop is CASSDRDRDYGYTF. The CDR3 bases are TGCGCCAGCAGCGACCGGGACAGGGACTATGGCTACACCTTC. The rearrangement uses TRBV4-3 and TRBJ1-2; 9 bases line up with TRBD1. This CDR3 comprises 14 residues. Germline V lookup: CDR1 LGHNA, CDR2 YSLEER. The trim removed 5 bases at V and 3 bases at J, leaving 4 bases unmatched.

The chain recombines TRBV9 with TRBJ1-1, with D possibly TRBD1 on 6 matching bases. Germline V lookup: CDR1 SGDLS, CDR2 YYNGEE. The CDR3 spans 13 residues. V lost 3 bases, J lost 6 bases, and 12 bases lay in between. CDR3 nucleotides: TGTGCCAGCAGCGAGGGGGACATATCTGAAGCTTTCTTT. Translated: CASSEGDISEAFF.

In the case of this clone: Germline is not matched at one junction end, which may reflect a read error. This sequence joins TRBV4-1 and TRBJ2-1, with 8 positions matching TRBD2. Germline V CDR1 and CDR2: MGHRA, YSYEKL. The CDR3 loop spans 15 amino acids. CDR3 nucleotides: TGCGCCAGCAGCCAAGTAGCGGGAACTTACAATGCGCAGTTCTTC. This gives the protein CASSQVAGTYNAQFF.